This TCR beta chain was recorded in a study of beta chain features in type 1 diabetes (dated by TCRdb to between 2017 and 2018). Broadly, across the study: No differences in mean age, gender distribution, total cell number or subset yield were found between patients and healthy donors. A total of some 110 million sorted cells were examined across all samples, and the number of cells per subset was strongly correlated with RNA yield. In the study, recently diagnosed type 1 diabetes patients and matched healthy donors were compared on the TCRB repertoires of their sorted circulating CD4+ T cell subsets. Regulatory and stem cell-like memory subsets were obtained from only 8 patients and roughly 8 healthy donors, while naive and central memory subsets were obtained from all 30 or so donors. Study-wide conclusions, independent of this receptor: The naive, central memory and regulatory TCRB repertoires appeared to resemble one another more closely among patients than among healthy donors. Sequencing cDNA rather than genomic DNA could over-represent highly expressing activated cells, although activation and CD3 levels did not differ between groups. At VDJ recombination sites, patients with type 1 diabetes made fewer insertions and deleted more nucleotides, a pattern implying thymic rearrangement abnormalities. Because the HLA sub-analyses included only small numbers of individuals, any influence of HLA type on TCRB rearrangement was left unresolved. In all four CD4+ subsets, TCRB CDR3 length was moderately but significantly shorter in type 1 diabetes patients. Shorter templates might be favored by PCR, yet because patient and control samples were amplified and corrected together, any such skew would affect both groups equally.

To note about this clone: Its antigen is currently not known. Base qualities are not provided; no much larger clone lies one nucleotide away.

The entire amount of isolated RNA was reverse transcribed using the High Capacity cDNA Reverse Transcription Kit, so the sequenced TCRB transcripts were expressed ones. Deep immunoSEQ sequencing was performed on naive, central memory and regulatory T cell samples, with an average of around 3.5 million total reads per sample. After sorted cells were lysed in RLT buffer, RNA was extracted with DNase-treated RNeasy Micro or Mini kits, with the choice depending on cell number. Each cell subset was processed separately to prevent cross-contamination, with patient and healthy donor samples processed together. TCRB sequences were amplified from cDNA with the immunoSEQ multiplex PCR, producing 87-bp fragments spanning the CDR3 region. Sequencing of the amplicons was performed on the Illumina HiSeq platform. The authors' pipeline ran thus. PCR bias was computationally corrected using synthetic template baselines, reads within Hamming distance 2 were collapsed, and singletons that could not be merged were discarded. Reads were aligned against IMGT so that V, D and J genes, CDR3 length and insertions or deletions at six rearrangement sites could be assigned. Within each subset, clonotype counts were normalized to the number of sorted cells before true diversity and Gini coefficients were calculated with the tcR R package. Repertoire sharing was quantified using the overlap coefficient calculated on TCRB nucleotide sequences. Out-of-frame TCRB sequences from naive cells were analyzed as a proxy for the pre-selection repertoire. TCRdb re-hosts the immuneACCESS table, in-frame sequences only. Its copies lack some clones; in the studies checked, an unresolved V gene accounts for under half of them, and the cause for the rest is not known. V and J calls and clone size are those listed in that table; D and trimming were worked out from the DNA. This sample holds 900,000 or so clones; roughly 16% were observed only once. Of the sample, 0.02% to 0.025% is held by the ten largest clones.

Each donor gave one peripheral blood draw, about 110 mL on average, collected into heparinised tubes. A BD FACSAria II and a panel including CD45RO, CCR7, CD25, CD127, CD95 and CD27 were used to sort naive, central memory, regulatory and stem cell-like memory CD4+ T cells. Every sorted population had a purity above 98%. PBMCs were isolated right away by Lymphoprep density gradient centrifugation and were stained directly, without culture. To minimize batch effects, samples were stained and sorted in pairs, one healthy donor with one patient per experiment. The receptor's source is a woman aged 18-35 years in good health. Sequences were obtained from naive CD4+ T cells from blood. The cell subset or site label, as the study defines it: true naive CD4+ T cells.

The DNA sequence is TGTGCCACTAGCACAGGGGGAGAGACCCAGTACTTC. It translates as CATSTGGETQYF. The sequence is built from TRBV19 and TRBJ2-5, with TRBD1 identical over 8 junction bases. The CDR3 contains 12 residues, cysteine and phenylalanine counted. Only the CDR3 part of the read is kept: 36 bases, read in frame from the first base. Trimmed from V: 10 bases; trimmed from J: 4 bases; junction bases lacking a gene match: 5. For CDR1 and CDR2, the germline V gene (reference sequence) lists LNHDA and SQIVND. Reference TRBV19 and TRBJ2-5 genes cover what lies past the CDR3, so the full variable domain is DGGITQSPKYLFRKEGQNVTLSCEQNLNHDAMYWYRQDPGQGLRLIYYSQIVNDFQKGDIAEGYSVSREKKESFPLTVTSAQKNPTAFYLCATSTGGETQYFGPGTRLLVL.